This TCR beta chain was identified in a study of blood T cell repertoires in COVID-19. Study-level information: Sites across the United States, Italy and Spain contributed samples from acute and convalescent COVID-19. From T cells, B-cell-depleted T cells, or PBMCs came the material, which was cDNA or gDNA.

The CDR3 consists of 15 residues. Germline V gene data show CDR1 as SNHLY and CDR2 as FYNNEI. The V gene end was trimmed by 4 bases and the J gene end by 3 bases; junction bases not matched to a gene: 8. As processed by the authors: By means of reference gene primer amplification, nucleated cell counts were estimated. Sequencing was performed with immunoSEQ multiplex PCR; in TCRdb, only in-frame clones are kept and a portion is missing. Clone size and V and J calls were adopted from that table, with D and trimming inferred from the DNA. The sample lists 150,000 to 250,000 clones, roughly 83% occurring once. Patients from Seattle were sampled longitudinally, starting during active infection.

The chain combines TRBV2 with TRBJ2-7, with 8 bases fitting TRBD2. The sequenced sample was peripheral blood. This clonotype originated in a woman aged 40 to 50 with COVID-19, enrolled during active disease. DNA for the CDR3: TGTGCCAGCAGTGCTTTGACTAGCGACATCTACGAGCAGTACTTC. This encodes CASSALTSDIYEQYF.